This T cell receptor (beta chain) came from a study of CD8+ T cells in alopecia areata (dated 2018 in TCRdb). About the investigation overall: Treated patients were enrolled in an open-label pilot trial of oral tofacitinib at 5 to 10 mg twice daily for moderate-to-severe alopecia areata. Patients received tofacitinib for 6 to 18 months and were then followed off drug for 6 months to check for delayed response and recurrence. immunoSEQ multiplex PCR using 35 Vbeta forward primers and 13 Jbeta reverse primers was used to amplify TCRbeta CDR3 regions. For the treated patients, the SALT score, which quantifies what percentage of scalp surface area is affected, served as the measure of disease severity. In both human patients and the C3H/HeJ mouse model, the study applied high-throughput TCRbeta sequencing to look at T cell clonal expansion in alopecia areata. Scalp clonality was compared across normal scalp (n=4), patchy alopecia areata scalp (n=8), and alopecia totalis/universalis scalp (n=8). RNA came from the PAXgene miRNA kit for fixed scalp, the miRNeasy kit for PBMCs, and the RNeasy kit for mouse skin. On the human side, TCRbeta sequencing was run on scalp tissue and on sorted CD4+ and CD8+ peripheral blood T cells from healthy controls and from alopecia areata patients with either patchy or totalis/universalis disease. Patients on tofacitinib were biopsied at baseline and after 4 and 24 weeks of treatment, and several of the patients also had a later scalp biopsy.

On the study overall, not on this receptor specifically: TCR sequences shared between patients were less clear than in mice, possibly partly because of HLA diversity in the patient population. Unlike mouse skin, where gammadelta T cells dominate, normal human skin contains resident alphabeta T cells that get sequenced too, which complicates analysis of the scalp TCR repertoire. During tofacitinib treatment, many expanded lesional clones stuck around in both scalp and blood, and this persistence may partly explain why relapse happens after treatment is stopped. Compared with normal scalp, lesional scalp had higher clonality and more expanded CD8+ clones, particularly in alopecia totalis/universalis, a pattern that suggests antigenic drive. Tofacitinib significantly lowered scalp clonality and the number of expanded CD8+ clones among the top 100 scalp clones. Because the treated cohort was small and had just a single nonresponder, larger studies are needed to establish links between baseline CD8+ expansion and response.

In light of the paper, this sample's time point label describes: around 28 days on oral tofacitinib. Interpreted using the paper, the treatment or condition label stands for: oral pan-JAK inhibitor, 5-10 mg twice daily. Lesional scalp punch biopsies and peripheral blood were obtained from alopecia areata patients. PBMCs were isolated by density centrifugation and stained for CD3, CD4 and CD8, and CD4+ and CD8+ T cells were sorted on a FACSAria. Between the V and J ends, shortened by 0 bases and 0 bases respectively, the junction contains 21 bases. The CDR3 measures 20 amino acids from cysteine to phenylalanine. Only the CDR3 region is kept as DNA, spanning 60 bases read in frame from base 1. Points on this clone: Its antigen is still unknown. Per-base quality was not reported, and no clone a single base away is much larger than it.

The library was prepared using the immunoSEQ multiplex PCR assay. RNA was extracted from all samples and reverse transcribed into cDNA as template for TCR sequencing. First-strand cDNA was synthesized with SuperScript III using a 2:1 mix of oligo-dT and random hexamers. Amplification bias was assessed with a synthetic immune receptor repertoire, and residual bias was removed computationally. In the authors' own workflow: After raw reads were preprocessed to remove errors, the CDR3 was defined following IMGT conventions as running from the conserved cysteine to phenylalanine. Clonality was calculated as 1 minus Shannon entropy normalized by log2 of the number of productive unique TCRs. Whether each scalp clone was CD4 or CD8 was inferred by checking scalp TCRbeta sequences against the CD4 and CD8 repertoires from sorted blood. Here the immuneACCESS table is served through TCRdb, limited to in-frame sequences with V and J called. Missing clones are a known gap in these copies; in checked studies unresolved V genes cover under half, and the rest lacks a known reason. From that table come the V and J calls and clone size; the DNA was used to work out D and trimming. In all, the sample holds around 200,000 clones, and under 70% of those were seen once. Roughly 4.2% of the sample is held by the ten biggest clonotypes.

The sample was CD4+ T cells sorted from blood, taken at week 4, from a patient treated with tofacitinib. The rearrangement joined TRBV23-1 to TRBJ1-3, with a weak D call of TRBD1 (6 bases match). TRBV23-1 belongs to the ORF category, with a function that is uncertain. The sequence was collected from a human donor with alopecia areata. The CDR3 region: CASSQSARGLYSSSGNTIYF. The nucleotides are TGCGCCAGCAGTCAATCAGCCAGGGGACTATATTCGAGCTCTGGAAACACCATATATTTT.